Shown below are 9 T cell receptor beta chains from a single sample sequenced in a study of shared clonotypes between healthy human individuals. Measured with immunoSEQ multiplex PCR; TCRdb has only the in-frame clones, and not every one. The data contain about 590,000 clones, 95% of them singletons. In the naive CD8 group, cells lacked CD45RO and were positively selected for CCR7, so terminally differentiated effector memory CD45RA+ cells were left out. Material: naive CD8+ T cells sorted from blood. These TCRs come from a woman aged 30 to 39 in good health.

The V gene is TRBV7-7, the J gene TRBJ2-1; 8 positions match TRBD2. CDR1 is SSHAT and CDR2 is FNYEAQ in the germline V gene (reference sequence). Losses at the gene ends were 2 bases for V and 2 bases for J; bases not matched to a gene: 8. This CDR3 is built from 17 residues. CDR3 in amino acids: CASSLSAGVGTYNEQFF. In DNA form, the CDR3 reads TGTGCCAGCAGCTTATCAGCGGGAGTAGGGACCTACAATGAGCAGTTCTTC.

The rearrangement joins TRBV4-1 to TRBJ2-7; 7 nucleotides align to TRBD1. The CDR3 loop spans 13 amino acids. CDR1 and CDR2 (germline): MGHRA, YSYEKL. The trim removed 4 bases at V and 2 bases at J, leaving 2 bases unmatched. CDR3 DNA: TGCGCCAGCAGCCCCGGACAGGCCTACGAGCAGTACTTC. It codes for CASSPGQAYEQYF.

As to this clone: The junction and the germline gene differ at one end; a read error may be behind it. V usage is TRBV20-1 and J usage is TRBJ2-7; D remains unclear. CDR1 is DFQATT and CDR2 is SNEGSKA in the germline V gene (reference sequence). This CDR3 comprises 11 residues. The CDR3 protein is CSAREVAEQYF. The CDR3 region has the DNA TGCAGTGCTCGAGAAGTAGCCGAGCAGTACTTC.

The V gene is TRBV29-1, the J gene TRBJ1-2, with TRBD1 as a possible D gene (5 bases). The V and J ends lost 1 base and 4 bases respectively, with 13 bases between them. From germline, CDR1 is SQVTM and CDR2 ANQGSEA. The CDR3 is 14 amino acids. The CDR3 region has the DNA TGCAGCGTTGAAGGGGGGGAAAAGGGCTATGGCTACACCTTC. The encoded protein is CSVEGGEKGYGYTF.

A single count supports this clone. The chain joins TRBV5-6 to TRBJ1-4; no clear D gene. CDR1 is SGHDT and CDR2 is YYEEEE in the germline V gene. V was pared by 2 bases and J by 4 bases, with 6 bases between. The CDR3 runs 13 residues. The CDR3 bases are TGTGCCAGCAGCTTCGTGAGTAATGAAAAACTGTTTTTT. This encodes CASSFVSNEKLFF.

The chain uses TRBV27 and TRBJ2-7; D not certain. Germline CDR1 MNHEY, CDR2 SMNVEV (reference sequence). V was shortened by 3 bases and J by 4 bases, with 13 bases between the two germline ends. The CDR3 has 14 amino acids. The CDR3 DNA reads as TGTGCCAGCAGTTTGAATCCAGACGGTTACGAGCAGTACTTC. This sequence encodes CASSLNPDGYEQYF.

The chain recombines TRBV27 with TRBJ2-2, with D perhaps TRBD1 or TRBD2 (5 bases each). Germline CDR1 MNHEY, CDR2 SMNVEV (reference sequence). Trimming took off 8 bases at V and 3 bases at J, with 13 bases between the two ends. The CDR3 length is 14 residues. CDR3 protein: CASRDPADTGELFF. DNA for the CDR3: TGTGCCAGCCGGGACCCAGCTGACACCGGGGAGCTGTTTTTT.

This sequence joins TRBV27 and TRBJ2-7; D perhaps matches TRBD2 (6 bases). The V end was cut by 5 bases, the J end by 2 bases, with 13 bases between. In germline, CDR1 is MNHEY, CDR2 SMNVEV (reference sequence). This CDR3 is 14 amino acids long. CDR3 region: CASSPAGLAYEQYF. In DNA, the CDR3 is TGTGCCAGCAGTCCGGCGGGGTTAGCCTACGAGCAGTACTTC.

The rearrangement links TRBV28 to TRBJ1-1, with 10 bases identical to TRBD1. V shed 4 bases and J 11 bases; nucleotides not matched to a gene: 7. CDR3 size: 13 residues. Per germline, CDR1 MDHEN and CDR2 SYDVKM. CDR3 residues: CASSSAPGQGAFF. The CDR3 coding sequence is TGTGCCAGCAGTTCTGCGCCGGGACAGGGGGCTTTCTTT.